This TCR beta chain was sequenced in a study of CD8+ T cells in alopecia areata. About the study: Oral tofacitinib, 5 to 10 mg twice daily, was given in an open-label trial. The duration of tofacitinib was 6 to 18 months, with 6 months off drug afterward.

From germline, CDR1 is MDHEN and CDR2 SYDVKM. V lost 4 bases to trimming and J lost 9 bases, with 10 bases between them. There are 12 residues in the CDR3. In each case, RNA was isolated and then reverse transcribed into cDNA as the sequencing template. Some clones are missing from TCRdb's copy, which holds only in-frame ones; the method was immunoSEQ multiplex PCR. Among approximately 150,000 clones listed, approximately 51% were seen once. The sequence was obtained from a human donor with alopecia areata. The sample here was CD4+ T cells sorted from blood, taken at week 0. This sequence joins TRBV28 and TRBJ1-5, with D uncertain. The CDR3 loop is CASSSSNGPQHF. The DNA of the CDR3 is TGTGCCAGCAGTTCCTCCAATGGGCCCCAGCATTTT.